This T cell receptor beta chain was obtained from a study of blood T cell repertoires in COVID-19. Study-wide background: PBMCs, B-cell-depleted T cells, or T cells provided the cDNA or gDNA that made up the material.

V lost 0 bases, J lost 8 bases, and 9 bases stayed unmatched. From germline, CDR1 is MGHRA and CDR2 YSYEKL. The CDR3 has 15 amino acids. Here immunoSEQ multiplex PCR was the method, and the copy in TCRdb shows in-frame clones only, minus some. This repertoire shows hundreds of thousands of clones, 88% found once; its top ten account for roughly 6%. This sequence joins TRBV4-1 and TRBJ1-2; 7 nucleotides align to TRBD1. Source material: peripheral blood. This TCR came from a young woman with COVID-19, enrolled during active disease. The CDR3 loop reads CASSQDADRVGGYTF. For the CDR3, the DNA is TGCGCCAGCAGCCAAGATGCCGACAGGGTTGGGGGCTACACCTTC.